Listed below are T cell receptor beta chains from one sample, sequenced in a study of blood T cell repertoires in COVID-19. Using immunoSEQ multiplex PCR, the repertoire was profiled, and TCRdb retains in-frame clones only, with some absent. Among 80,000 to 130,000 clones listed, around 86% were seen once. Specimen: PBMCs or T cells enriched from blood (not recorded which). These receptors all stem from a woman aged 50 to 65 who had recovered from COVID-19. The CDR3 runs from the conserved cysteine through the conserved F or W. Each record gives: CDR3 DNA, CDR3 protein, D gene, J gene, clone size, V gene. The D gene is left open where the match is weak. Rows give clone size only sometimes, using once, few, many, or a class for an expanded clone.

CDR3 DNA: TGTGCCAGCAGCCCAGGGGGCTTTCATACCTTC
CDR3 protein: CASSPGGFHTF
D gene: TRBD1
J gene: TRBJ1-2
clone size: .
V gene: TRBV7-9

CDR3 DNA: TGTGCCAGCAGCTTAATTCTACAGCCAAAAGCCCAAGAGACCCAGTACTTC
CDR3 protein: CASSLILQPKAQETQYF
D gene: .
J gene: TRBJ2-5
clone size: .
V gene: TRBV7-8

CDR3 DNA: TGTGCCTGGAGTCTACGGGACAGGGGGCTCGGCTATGGCTACACCTTC
CDR3 protein: CAWSLRDRGLGYGYTF
D gene: TRBD1
J gene: TRBJ1-2
clone size: once
V gene: TRBV30

CDR3 DNA: TGTGCCAGCAGAGAGTCCACAGATACGCAGTATTTT
CDR3 protein: CASRESTDTQYF
D gene: .
J gene: TRBJ2-3
clone size: .
V gene: TRBV28

CDR3 DNA: TGTGCCAGCAGTTTAGGGGCAGGGGCTAACACTGAAGCTTTCTTT
CDR3 protein: CASSLGAGANTEAFF
D gene: .
J gene: TRBJ1-1
clone size: once
V gene: TRBV28

CDR3 DNA: TGCAGCGTTGGTGGAGGTAATCAGCCCCAGCATTTT
CDR3 protein: CSVGGGNQPQHF
D gene: .
J gene: TRBJ1-5
clone size: .
V gene: TRBV29-1

CDR3 DNA: TGTGCCACCAGTGAAGGGACTAGCGGCCCCGGGGAGCTGTTTTTT
CDR3 protein: CATSEGTSGPGELFF
D gene: TRBD2
J gene: TRBJ2-2
clone size: .
V gene: TRBV24-1

CDR3 DNA: TGTGCCAGCAGCCAAGAGAGAGGGGGCGCTAGCGGGAGGGTCACAGATACGCAGTATTTT
CDR3 protein: CASSQERGGASGRVTDTQYF
D gene: TRBD2
J gene: TRBJ2-3
clone size: .
V gene: TRBV3-1/TRBV3-2

CDR3 DNA: TGCGCCAGCAGTCAAGGACAGACGCCAACTAATGAAAAACTGTTTTTT
CDR3 protein: CASSQGQTPTNEKLFF
D gene: .
J gene: TRBJ1-4
clone size: .
V gene: TRBV5-1

CDR3 DNA: TGTGCCAGCAGTGACACAGCGAACACTGAAGCTTTCTTT
CDR3 protein: CASSDTANTEAFF
D gene: .
J gene: TRBJ1-1
clone size: once
V gene: TRBV2

CDR3 DNA: TGTGCCAGCAACATCCGGGGACAGGGAAGAGTACGCGGCTACACCTTC
CDR3 protein: CASNIRGQGRVRGYTF
D gene: TRBD1
J gene: TRBJ1-2
clone size: once
V gene: TRBV28

CDR3 DNA: TGTGCCACCAGTGATTTAAAGGGTGGAGGGACAGATACGCAGTATTTT
CDR3 protein: CATSDLKGGGTDTQYF
D gene: .
J gene: TRBJ2-3
clone size: .
V gene: TRBV24-1

CDR3 DNA: TGTGCCAGCAGTTATTTATCCCCCACAGGGTATAATTCACCCCTCCACTTT
CDR3 protein: CASSYLSPTGYNSPLHF
D gene: .
J gene: TRBJ1-6
clone size: .
V gene: TRBV27

CDR3 DNA: TGTGCCAGCAGCTCTAAATGGACATCCCGTCAGCTGTTTTTT
CDR3 protein: CASSSKWTSRQLFF
D gene: .
J gene: TRBJ2-2
clone size: .
V gene: TRBV6-5

CDR3 DNA: TGTGCCAGCAGCCAAGAGGCGGGACGAAGCTACAATGAGCAGTTCTTC
CDR3 protein: CASSQEAGRSYNEQFF
D gene: .
J gene: TRBJ2-1
clone size: once
V gene: TRBV4-2

CDR3 DNA: TGTGCCAGCAAGTACACAGGGCTTAATCAGCCCCAGCATTTT
CDR3 protein: CASKYTGLNQPQHF
D gene: .
J gene: TRBJ1-5
clone size: .
V gene: TRBV6-5

CDR3 DNA: TGTGCCAGCAGCCCCCTGGGACTCTACAATGAGCAGTTCTTC
CDR3 protein: CASSPLGLYNEQFF
D gene: .
J gene: TRBJ2-1
clone size: .
V gene: TRBV6-5

CDR3 DNA: TGTGCCAGCAGTGATCGCAGGGCTACTGAAGCTTTCTTT
CDR3 protein: CASSDRRATEAFF
D gene: .
J gene: TRBJ1-1
clone size: .
V gene: TRBV6-1

CDR3 DNA: TGTGCCAGCAGCCAACTCGGCGTGGGCAGCGGGGAGCAGTACTTC
CDR3 protein: CASSQLGVGSGEQYF
D gene: .
J gene: TRBJ2-7
clone size: .
V gene: TRBV3-1/TRBV3-2

CDR3 DNA: TGTGCCAGCAGTTCCCTCGGAGTCGGCTCTGGAAACACCATATATTTT
CDR3 protein: CASSSLGVGSGNTIYF
D gene: .
J gene: TRBJ1-3
clone size: once
V gene: TRBV6-5

CDR3 DNA: TGTGCCAGCACCCAGTCAGATACGCAGTATTTT
CDR3 protein: CASTQSDTQYF
D gene: .
J gene: TRBJ2-3
clone size: .
V gene: TRBV7-3

CDR3 DNA: TGCGCCAGCACCACTGGGACAGGGGGCGAAGAGACCCAGTACTTC
CDR3 protein: CASTTGTGGEETQYF
D gene: TRBD1
J gene: TRBJ2-5
clone size: once
V gene: TRBV5-1

CDR3 DNA: TGTGCCAGCAGTATGACAGGGTTGGATGGCTACACCTTC
CDR3 protein: CASSMTGLDGYTF
D gene: TRBD1
J gene: TRBJ1-2
clone size: .
V gene: TRBV12-3/TRBV12-4

CDR3 DNA: TGTGCCTGGAGTGTACCAGGCGGCTACACCTTC
CDR3 protein: CAWSVPGGYTF
D gene: .
J gene: TRBJ1-2
clone size: few
V gene: TRBV30

CDR3 DNA: TGTGCCAGCAGTTTAGGGGGCCGCACTGAAGCTTTCTTT
CDR3 protein: CASSLGGRTEAFF
D gene: .
J gene: TRBJ1-1
clone size: .
V gene: TRBV12-3/TRBV12-4

CDR3 DNA: TGTGCCAGTGCCCGCGGATCACTTAATCAGCCCCAGCATTTT
CDR3 protein: CASARGSLNQPQHF
D gene: .
J gene: TRBJ1-5
clone size: few
V gene: TRBV19

CDR3 DNA: TGCGCCAGCAGCAGACAGGGGAATAGTTCACCCCTCCACTTT
CDR3 protein: CASSRQGNSSPLHF
D gene: TRBD1
J gene: TRBJ1-6
clone size: few
V gene: TRBV5-1

CDR3 DNA: TGTGCCAGCGTAACCTCGACGGGCGAGCAGTACTTC
CDR3 protein: CASVTSTGEQYF
D gene: .
J gene: TRBJ2-7
clone size: .
V gene: TRBV21-1

CDR3 DNA: TGTGCCAGCAGTTTATTAGCGGGAGGACACGAGCAGTACTTC
CDR3 protein: CASSLLAGGHEQYF
D gene: TRBD2
J gene: TRBJ2-7
clone size: .
V gene: TRBV27

CDR3 DNA: TGTGCCAGCAGCCAAAAACTAGCGGGCACCTACAATGAGCAGTTCTTC
CDR3 protein: CASSQKLAGTYNEQFF
D gene: TRBD2
J gene: TRBJ2-1
clone size: once
V gene: TRBV13

CDR3 DNA: TGTGCCAGCAGTCCCAGGGCCCTAGTGGGCTACACCTTC
CDR3 protein: CASSPRALVGYTF
D gene: .
J gene: TRBJ1-2
clone size: .
V gene: TRBV27

CDR3 DNA: TGTGCCAGCAGGGGTAGCGGGGGGTTGACAGATACGCAGTATTTT
CDR3 protein: CASRGSGGLTDTQYF
D gene: TRBD2
J gene: TRBJ2-3
clone size: .
V gene: TRBV28

CDR3 DNA: TGCAGTGCTCTGAGCACAGATACGCAGTATTTT
CDR3 protein: CSALSTDTQYF
D gene: .
J gene: TRBJ2-3
clone size: .
V gene: TRBV20-1

CDR3 DNA: TGTGCCAGCAGCCCTAGGGGGACCCCAGAGCCCGGGGAGCTGTTTTTT
CDR3 protein: CASSPRGTPEPGELFF
D gene: .
J gene: TRBJ2-2
clone size: .
V gene: TRBV7-2

CDR3 DNA: TGTGCCAGCAGTTCCAACAATGGCTATGGCTACACCTTC
CDR3 protein: CASSSNNGYGYTF
D gene: .
J gene: TRBJ1-2
clone size: few
V gene: TRBV12-3/TRBV12-4

CDR3 DNA: TGTGCCAGCAGTACCCTCCGGGACTTGGGCTACGAGCAGTACTTC
CDR3 protein: CASSTLRDLGYEQYF
D gene: .
J gene: TRBJ2-7
clone size: .
V gene: TRBV6-2/TRBV6-3

CDR3 DNA: TGTGCCAGCAGCTTAGGTGGGAGGGCCGATGAGCAGTTCTTC
CDR3 protein: CASSLGGRADEQFF
D gene: TRBD2
J gene: TRBJ2-1
clone size: once
V gene: TRBV7-9

CDR3 DNA: TGTGCCAGCAGCCTACAGGGGGCGAACTATGGCTACACCTTC
CDR3 protein: CASSLQGANYGYTF
D gene: TRBD1
J gene: TRBJ1-2
clone size: .
V gene: TRBV27

CDR3 DNA: TGCGCCAGCAGTCAATTTTTACGGGACTTTCTCTCCTACGAGCAGTACTTC
CDR3 protein: CASSQFLRDFLSYEQYF
D gene: .
J gene: TRBJ2-7
clone size: many
V gene: TRBV23-1

CDR3 DNA: TGTGCCAGCAGCCAAGATTGGGGGGAGGGGCAGTTGGAGCTGTTTTTT
CDR3 protein: CASSQDWGEGQLELFF
D gene: TRBD2
J gene: TRBJ2-2
clone size: .
V gene: TRBV3-1/TRBV3-2

CDR3 DNA: TGCGCCAGCAGCTTGGTCGCCTACGAGCAGTACTTC
CDR3 protein: CASSLVAYEQYF
D gene: .
J gene: TRBJ2-7
clone size: once
V gene: TRBV5-1

CDR3 DNA: TGTGCCAGCAGCGCGATGGGGGGGGCCTCCCTTAACTATGGCTACACCTTC
CDR3 protein: CASSAMGGASLNYGYTF
D gene: .
J gene: TRBJ1-2
clone size: once
V gene: TRBV5-6

CDR3 DNA: TGTGCCAGCAGGAAGGACAGGGACAACACAGATACGCAGTATTTT
CDR3 protein: CASRKDRDNTDTQYF
D gene: TRBD1
J gene: TRBJ2-3
clone size: .
V gene: TRBV5-4

CDR3 DNA: TGTGCCAGCAGCCCTTATGCCGCTACAGGGCCCGGAGGAGAGACCCAGTACTTC
CDR3 protein: CASSPYAATGPGGETQYF
D gene: .
J gene: TRBJ2-5
clone size: .
V gene: TRBV7-6

CDR3 DNA: TGTGCCAGCAGCTTACCGGCTAGCGGAACCTACGAGCAGTACTTC
CDR3 protein: CASSLPASGTYEQYF
D gene: TRBD2
J gene: TRBJ2-7
clone size: .
V gene: TRBV7-9

CDR3 DNA: TGTGCCAGTACCCTGACAGGGGCAACGAACACCGGGGAGCTGTTTTTT
CDR3 protein: CASTLTGATNTGELFF
D gene: TRBD1
J gene: TRBJ2-2
clone size: .
V gene: TRBV19

CDR3 DNA: TGTGCCAGCAGCCCCCGTGCCTTCGGAGAGGAACGGCAGTTCTTC
CDR3 protein: CASSPRAFGEERQFF
D gene: .
J gene: TRBJ2-1
clone size: .
V gene: TRBV7-9

CDR3 DNA: TGTGCCAGCAGTGAACCGGGACAGAGGGGCTATGGCTACACCTTC
CDR3 protein: CASSEPGQRGYGYTF
D gene: TRBD1
J gene: TRBJ1-2
clone size: .
V gene: TRBV25-1

CDR3 DNA: TGCAGTGCTAGTGGGGACAGGGGGTCCCACAATGAGCAGTTCTTC
CDR3 protein: CSASGDRGSHNEQFF
D gene: TRBD1
J gene: TRBJ2-1
clone size: .
V gene: TRBV20-1

CDR3 DNA: TGTACCAGCAGTTTGTCCCCGCTACCCTCCTACAATGAGCAGTTCTTC
CDR3 protein: CTSSLSPLPSYNEQFF
D gene: .
J gene: TRBJ2-1
clone size: .
V gene: TRBV28

CDR3 DNA: TGTGCCAGCAAAGGGGCAGGGGCCGAGCAGTACTTC
CDR3 protein: CASKGAGAEQYF
D gene: .
J gene: TRBJ2-7
clone size: .
V gene: TRBV2

CDR3 DNA: TGTGCCAGTTGGGGAGGGGGCACAGATACGCAGTATTTT
CDR3 protein: CASWGGGTDTQYF
D gene: TRBD2
J gene: TRBJ2-3
clone size: .
V gene: TRBV6-5